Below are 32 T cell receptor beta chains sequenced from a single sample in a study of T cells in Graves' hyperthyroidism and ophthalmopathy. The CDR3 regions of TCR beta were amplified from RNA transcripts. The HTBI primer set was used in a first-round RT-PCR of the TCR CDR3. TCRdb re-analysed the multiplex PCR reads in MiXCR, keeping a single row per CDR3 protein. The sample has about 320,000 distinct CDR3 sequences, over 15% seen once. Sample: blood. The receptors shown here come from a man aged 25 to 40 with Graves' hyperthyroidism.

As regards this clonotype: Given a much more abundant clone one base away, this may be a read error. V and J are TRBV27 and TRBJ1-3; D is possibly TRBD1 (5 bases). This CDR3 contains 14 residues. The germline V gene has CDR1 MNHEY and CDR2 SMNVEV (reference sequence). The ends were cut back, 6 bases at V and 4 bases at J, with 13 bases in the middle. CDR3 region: CASRGRGEGNTIYF. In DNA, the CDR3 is TGTGCCAGCAGGGGACGGGGAGAAGGAAACACCATATATTTT.

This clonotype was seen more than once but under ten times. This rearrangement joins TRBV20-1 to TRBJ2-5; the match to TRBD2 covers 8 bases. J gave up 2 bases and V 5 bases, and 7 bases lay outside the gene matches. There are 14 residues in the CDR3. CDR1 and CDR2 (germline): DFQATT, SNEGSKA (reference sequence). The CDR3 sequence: CSAHPTSGQETQYF. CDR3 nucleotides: TGCAGTGCTCATCCTACTAGCGGTCAAGAGACCCAGTACTTC.

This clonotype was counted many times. CDR3 loop: CSAPRRRQGTDTQYF. For the CDR3, the DNA is TGCAGTGCCCCGCGGCGGCGTCAGGGCACAGATACGCAGTATTTT. The rearrangement links TRBV20-1 to TRBJ2-3; D is unclear. This CDR3 spans 15 amino acids. Germline V gene lookup returns CDR1 DFQATT and CDR2 SNEGSKA (reference sequence). V lost 6 bases to trimming and J lost 1 base, with 17 bases between them.

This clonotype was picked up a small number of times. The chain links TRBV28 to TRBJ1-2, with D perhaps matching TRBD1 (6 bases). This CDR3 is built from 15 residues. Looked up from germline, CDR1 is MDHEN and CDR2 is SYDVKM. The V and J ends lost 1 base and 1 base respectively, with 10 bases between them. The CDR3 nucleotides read TGTGCCAGCAGTTTATATGGGGGGCGTAACTATGGCTACACCTTC. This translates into CASSLYGGRNYGYTF.

CDR3 DNA: TGTGCCAGCAGCTTACTCCTGACAGGAGGGAATGAAAAACTGTTTTTT. The encoded protein is CASSLLLTGGNEKLFF. The gene calls are TRBV7-8 and TRBJ1-4; D may be TRBD1 (6 bases). The CDR3 totals 16 residues. Germline V gene data show CDR1 as SGHVS and CDR2 as FQNEAQ. V gave up 2 bases and J gave up 5 bases, with 15 bases separating them. The full variable domain, with the rest looked up from reference TRBV7-8 and TRBJ1-4, is GAGVSQSPRYKVAKRGQDVALRCDPISGHVSLFWYQQALGQGPEFLTYFQNEAQLDKSGLPSDRFFAERPEGSVSTLKIQRTQQEDSAVYLCASSLLLTGGNEKLFFGSGTQLSVL.

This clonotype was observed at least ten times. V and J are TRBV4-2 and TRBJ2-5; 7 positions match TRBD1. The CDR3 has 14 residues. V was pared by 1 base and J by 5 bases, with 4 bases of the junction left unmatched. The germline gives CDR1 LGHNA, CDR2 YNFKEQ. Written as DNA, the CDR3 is TGTGCCAGCAGCCAAGGACGGACAGGCGAGACCCAGTACTTC. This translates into CASSQGRTGETQYF.

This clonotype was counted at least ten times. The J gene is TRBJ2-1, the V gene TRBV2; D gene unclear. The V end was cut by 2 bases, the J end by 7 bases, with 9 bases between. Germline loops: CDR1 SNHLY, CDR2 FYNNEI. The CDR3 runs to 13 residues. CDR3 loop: CASSERAENEQFF. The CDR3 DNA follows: TGTGCCAGCAGTGAAAGGGCTGAGAATGAGCAGTTCTTC.

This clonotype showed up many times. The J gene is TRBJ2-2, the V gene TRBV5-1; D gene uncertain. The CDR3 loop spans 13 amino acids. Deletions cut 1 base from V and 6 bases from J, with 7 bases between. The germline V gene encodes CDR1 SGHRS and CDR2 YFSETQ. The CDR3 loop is CASSLSRAGELFF. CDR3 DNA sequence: TGCGCCAGCAGCTTGTCTAGGGCCGGGGAGCTGTTTTTT.

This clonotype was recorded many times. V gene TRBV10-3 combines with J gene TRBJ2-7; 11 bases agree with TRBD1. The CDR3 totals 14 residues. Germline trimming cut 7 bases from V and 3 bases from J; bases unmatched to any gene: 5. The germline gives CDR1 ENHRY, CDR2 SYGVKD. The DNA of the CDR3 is TGTGCCATCAAGGGACAGGGGGACCACTACGAGCAGTACTTC. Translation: CAIKGQGDHYEQYF.

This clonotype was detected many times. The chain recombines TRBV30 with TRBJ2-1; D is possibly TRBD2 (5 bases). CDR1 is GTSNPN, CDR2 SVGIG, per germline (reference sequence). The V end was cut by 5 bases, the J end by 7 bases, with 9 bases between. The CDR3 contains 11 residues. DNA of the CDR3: TGTGCCTGGCAGACGGGAAATGAGCAGTTCTTC. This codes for CAWQTGNEQFF.

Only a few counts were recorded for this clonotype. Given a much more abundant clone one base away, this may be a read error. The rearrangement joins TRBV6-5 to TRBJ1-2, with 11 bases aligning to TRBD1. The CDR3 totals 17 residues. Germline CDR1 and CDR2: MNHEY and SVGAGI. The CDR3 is CASGYSRTGGAGYGYTF. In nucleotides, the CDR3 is TGTGCCAGCGGTTACTCGAGGACAGGGGGCGCGGGCTATGGCTACACCTTC.

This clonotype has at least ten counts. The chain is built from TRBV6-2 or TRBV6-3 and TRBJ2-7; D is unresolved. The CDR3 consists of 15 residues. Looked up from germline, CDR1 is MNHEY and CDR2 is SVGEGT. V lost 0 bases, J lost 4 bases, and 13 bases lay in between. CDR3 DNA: TGTGCCAGCAGTTACTCGCGGCAGCATGTGTACGAGCAGTACTTC. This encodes CASSYSRQHVYEQYF.

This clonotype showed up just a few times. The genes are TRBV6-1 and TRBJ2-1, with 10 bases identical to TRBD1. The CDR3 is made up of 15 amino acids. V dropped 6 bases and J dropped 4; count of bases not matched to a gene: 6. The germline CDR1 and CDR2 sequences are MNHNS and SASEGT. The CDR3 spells CASSWDRGSYNEQFF. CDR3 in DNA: TGTGCCAGCAGCTGGGACAGGGGATCTTACAATGAGCAGTTCTTC.

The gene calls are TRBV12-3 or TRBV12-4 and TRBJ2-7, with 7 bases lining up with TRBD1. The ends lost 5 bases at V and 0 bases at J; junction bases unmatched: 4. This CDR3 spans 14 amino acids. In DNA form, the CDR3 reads TGTGCCAGCAGTCGACAGGGTACCTCCTACGAGCAGTACTTC. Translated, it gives CASSRQGTSYEQYF.

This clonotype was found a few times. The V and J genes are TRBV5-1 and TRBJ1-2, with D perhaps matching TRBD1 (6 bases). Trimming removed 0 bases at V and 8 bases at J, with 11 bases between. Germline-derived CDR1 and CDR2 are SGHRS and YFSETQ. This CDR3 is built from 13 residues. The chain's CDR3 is CASSLGGDTGYTF. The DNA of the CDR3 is TGCGCCAGCAGCTTGGGGGGGGACACCGGCTACACCTTC.

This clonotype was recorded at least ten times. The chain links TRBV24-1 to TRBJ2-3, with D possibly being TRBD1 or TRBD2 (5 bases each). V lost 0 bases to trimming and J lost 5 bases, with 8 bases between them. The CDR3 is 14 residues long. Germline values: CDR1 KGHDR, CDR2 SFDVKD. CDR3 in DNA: TGTGCCACCAGTGATTTGCCGAGGGGAGATACGCAGTATTTT. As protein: CATSDLPRGDTQYF.

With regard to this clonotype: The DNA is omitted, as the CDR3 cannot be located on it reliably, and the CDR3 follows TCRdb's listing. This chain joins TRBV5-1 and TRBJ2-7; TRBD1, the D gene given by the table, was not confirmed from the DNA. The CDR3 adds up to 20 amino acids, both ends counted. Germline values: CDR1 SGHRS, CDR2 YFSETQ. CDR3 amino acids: CASSFYICTIQGSRTYEQYF.

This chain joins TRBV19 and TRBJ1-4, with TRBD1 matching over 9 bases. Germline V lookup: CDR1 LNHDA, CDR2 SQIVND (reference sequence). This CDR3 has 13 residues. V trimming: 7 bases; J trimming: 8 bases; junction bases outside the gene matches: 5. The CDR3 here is CASMDRGLEKLFF. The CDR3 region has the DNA TGTGCCAGTATGGACAGGGGACTAGAAAAACTGTTTTTT.

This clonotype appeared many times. CDR3 DNA sequence: TGTGCCAGCAGACAATCGGGAGGAGGAGAAACAGATACGCAGTATTTT. This sequence encodes CASRQSGGGETDTQYF. V gene TRBV6-1 combines with J gene TRBJ2-3, with 7 bases identical to TRBD2. V lost 6 bases and J lost 3; bases outside the gene matches: 12. Germline V gives CDR1 MNHNS, CDR2 SASEGT. This CDR3 contains 16 residues.

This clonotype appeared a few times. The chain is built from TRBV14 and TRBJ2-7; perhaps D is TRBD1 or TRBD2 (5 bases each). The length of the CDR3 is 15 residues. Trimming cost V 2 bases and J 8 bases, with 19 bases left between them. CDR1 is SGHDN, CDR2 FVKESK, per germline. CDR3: CASSQLRGWSGKQYF. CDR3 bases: TGTGCCAGCAGCCAACTTAGGGGCTGGTCGGGGAAGCAGTACTTC.

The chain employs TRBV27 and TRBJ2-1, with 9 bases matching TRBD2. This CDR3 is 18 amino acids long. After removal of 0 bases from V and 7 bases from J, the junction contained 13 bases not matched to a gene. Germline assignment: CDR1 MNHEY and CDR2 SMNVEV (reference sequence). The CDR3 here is CASSLSSQRAGGVNEQFF. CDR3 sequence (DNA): TGTGCCAGCAGTTTATCCTCCCAGAGAGCGGGAGGCGTGAATGAGCAGTTCTTC.

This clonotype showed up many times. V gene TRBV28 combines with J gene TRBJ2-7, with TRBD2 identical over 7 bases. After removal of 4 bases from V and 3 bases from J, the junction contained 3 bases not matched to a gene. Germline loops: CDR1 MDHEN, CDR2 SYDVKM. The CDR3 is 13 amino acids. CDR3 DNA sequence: TGTGCCAGCAGTTGGGGCGGGGGCTACGAGCAGTACTTC. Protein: CASSWGGGYEQYF.

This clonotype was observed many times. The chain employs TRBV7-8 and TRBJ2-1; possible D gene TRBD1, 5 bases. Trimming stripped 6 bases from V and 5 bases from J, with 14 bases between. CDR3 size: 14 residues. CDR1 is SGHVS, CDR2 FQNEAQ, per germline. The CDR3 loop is CASSQGFRDNEQFF. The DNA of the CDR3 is TGTGCCAGCAGTCAGGGTTTCCGGGACAATGAGCAGTTCTTC.

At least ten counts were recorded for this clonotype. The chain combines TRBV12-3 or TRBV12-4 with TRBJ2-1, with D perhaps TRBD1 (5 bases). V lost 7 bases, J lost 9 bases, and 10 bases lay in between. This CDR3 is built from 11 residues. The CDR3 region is CASNSQGEQFF. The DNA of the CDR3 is TGTGCCAGCAACTCTCAGGGTGAGCAGTTCTTC.

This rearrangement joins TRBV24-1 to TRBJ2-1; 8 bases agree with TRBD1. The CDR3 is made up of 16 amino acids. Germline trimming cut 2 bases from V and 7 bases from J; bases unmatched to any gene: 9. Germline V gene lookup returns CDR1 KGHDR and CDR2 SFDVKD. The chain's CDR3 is CATSDSLDRALNEQFF. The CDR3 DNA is TGTGCCACCAGTGATTCTCTGGACAGGGCTTTAAATGAGCAGTTCTTC.

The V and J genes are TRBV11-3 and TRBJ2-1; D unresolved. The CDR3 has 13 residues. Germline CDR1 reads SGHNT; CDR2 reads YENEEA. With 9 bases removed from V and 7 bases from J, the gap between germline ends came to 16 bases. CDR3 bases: TGTGCCAGTAGTAACCAGGCGAGTAATGAGCAGTTCTTC. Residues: CASSNQASNEQFF.

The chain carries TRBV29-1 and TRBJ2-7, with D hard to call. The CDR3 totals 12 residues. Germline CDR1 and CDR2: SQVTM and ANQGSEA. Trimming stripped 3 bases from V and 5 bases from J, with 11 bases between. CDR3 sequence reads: CSVDVHTDEQYF. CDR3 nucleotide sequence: TGCAGCGTTGATGTGCACACGGACGAGCAGTACTTC.

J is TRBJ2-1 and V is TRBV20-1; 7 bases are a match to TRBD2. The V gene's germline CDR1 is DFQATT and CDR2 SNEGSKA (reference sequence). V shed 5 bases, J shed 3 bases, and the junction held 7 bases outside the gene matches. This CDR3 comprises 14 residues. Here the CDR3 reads CSAAHGLGYNEQFF. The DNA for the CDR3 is TGCAGTGCTGCTCACGGACTAGGCTACAATGAGCAGTTCTTC.

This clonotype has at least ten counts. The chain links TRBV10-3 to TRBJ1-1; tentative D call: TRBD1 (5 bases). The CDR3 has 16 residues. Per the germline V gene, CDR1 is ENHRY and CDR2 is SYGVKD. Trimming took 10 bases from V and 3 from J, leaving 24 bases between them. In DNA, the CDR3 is TGTGCCACGACAGACCGGGATAGCTTTAGTTACACTGAAGCTTTCTTT. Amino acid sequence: CATTDRDSFSYTEAFF.

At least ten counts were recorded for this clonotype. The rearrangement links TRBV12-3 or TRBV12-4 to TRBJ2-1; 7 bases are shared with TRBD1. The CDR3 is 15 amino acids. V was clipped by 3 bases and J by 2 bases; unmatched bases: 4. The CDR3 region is CASSLGQNTYNEQFF. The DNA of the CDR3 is TGTGCCAGCAGTTTGGGACAGAATACCTACAATGAGCAGTTCTTC.

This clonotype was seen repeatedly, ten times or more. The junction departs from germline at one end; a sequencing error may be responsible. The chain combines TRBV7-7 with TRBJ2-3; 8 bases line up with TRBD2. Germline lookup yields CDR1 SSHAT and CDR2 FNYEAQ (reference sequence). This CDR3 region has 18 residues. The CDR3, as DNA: TGTGCTAGCAGCTTAGCGCCTGGCGGGAGGCCCAGGATGGATACGCAGTATTTT. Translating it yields CASSLAPGGRPRMDTQYF.

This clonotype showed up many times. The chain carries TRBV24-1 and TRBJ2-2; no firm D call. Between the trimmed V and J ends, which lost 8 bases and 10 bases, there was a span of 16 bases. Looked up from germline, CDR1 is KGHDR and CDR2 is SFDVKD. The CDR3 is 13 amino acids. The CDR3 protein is CATIDPQLSELFF. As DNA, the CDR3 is TGTGCCACCATCGACCCACAATTGTCGGAGCTGTTTTTT.